Here is one T cell receptor beta chain with its context. Antigen: not known. PCR used 60 Vbeta primers and 13 Jbeta primers. TCRdb keeps only in-frame clones here, not all; method: immunoSEQ multiplex PCR. The repertoire holds fewer than 70,000 clones, with 75% to 90% as singletons. This sample stems from a study of cytomegalovirus exposure and HLA in healthy donors. General study findings and limits: Researchers had no immune exposure information except CMV serostatus available. Certain sequence variants were highly shared and formed a cluster, and this cluster was likely a sequencing artifact.

The CDR3 loop spans 15 amino acids. Germline V gives CDR1 SGHRS, CDR2 YFSETQ. Trimming took 4 bases from V and 0 from J, leaving 13 bases between them. Sequencing was performed on PBMCs. The TCR sequence derives from a woman in her thirties or forties in good health and CMV-seronegative. The gene calls are TRBV5-1 and TRBJ2-5; possible D gene TRBD1, 6 bases. This chain's CDR3 is CASSDPQGHQETQYF. The CDR3 bases are TGCGCCAGCAGCGACCCCCAGGGGCACCAAGAGACCCAGTACTTC. The complete variable domain, with remaining parts taken from reference TRBV5-1 and TRBJ2-5, reads KAGVTQTPRYLIKTRGQQVTLSCSPISGHRSVSWYQQTPGQGLQFLFEYFSETQRNKGNFPGRFSGRQFSNSRSEMNVSTLELGDSALYLCASSDPQGHQETQYFGPGTRLLVL.